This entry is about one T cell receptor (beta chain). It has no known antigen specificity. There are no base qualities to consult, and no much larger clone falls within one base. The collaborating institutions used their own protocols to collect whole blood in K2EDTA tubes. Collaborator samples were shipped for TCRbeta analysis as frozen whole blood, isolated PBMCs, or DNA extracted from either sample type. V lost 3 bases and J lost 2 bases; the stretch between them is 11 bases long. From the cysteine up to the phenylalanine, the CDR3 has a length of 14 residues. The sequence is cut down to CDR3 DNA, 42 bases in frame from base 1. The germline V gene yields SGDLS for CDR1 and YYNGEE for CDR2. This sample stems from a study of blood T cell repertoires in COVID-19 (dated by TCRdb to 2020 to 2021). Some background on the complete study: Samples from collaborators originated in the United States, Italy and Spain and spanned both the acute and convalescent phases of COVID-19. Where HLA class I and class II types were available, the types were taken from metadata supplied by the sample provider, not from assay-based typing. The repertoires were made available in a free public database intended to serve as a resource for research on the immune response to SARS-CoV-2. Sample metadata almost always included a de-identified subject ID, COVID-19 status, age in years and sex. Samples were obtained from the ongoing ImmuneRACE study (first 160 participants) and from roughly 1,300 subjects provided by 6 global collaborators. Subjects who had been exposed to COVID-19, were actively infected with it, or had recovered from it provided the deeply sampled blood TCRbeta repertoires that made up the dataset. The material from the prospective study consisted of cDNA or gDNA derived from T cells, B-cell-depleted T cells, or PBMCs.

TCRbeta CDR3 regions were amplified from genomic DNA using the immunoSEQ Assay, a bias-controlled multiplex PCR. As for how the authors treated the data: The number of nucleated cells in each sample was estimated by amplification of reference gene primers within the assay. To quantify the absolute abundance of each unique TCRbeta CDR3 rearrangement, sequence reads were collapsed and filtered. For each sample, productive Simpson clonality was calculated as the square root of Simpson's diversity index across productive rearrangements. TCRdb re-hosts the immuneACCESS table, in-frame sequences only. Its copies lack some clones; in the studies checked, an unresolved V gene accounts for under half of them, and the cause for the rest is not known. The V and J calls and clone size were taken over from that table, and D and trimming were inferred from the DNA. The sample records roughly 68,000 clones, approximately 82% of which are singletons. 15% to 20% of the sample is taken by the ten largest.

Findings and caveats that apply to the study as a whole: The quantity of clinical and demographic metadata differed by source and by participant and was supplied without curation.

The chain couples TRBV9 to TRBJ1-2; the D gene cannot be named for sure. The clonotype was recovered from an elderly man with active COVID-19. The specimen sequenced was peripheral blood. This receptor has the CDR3 CASSDTDENYGYTF. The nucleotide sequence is TGTGCCAGCAGCGACACAGACGAGAACTATGGCTACACCTTC.